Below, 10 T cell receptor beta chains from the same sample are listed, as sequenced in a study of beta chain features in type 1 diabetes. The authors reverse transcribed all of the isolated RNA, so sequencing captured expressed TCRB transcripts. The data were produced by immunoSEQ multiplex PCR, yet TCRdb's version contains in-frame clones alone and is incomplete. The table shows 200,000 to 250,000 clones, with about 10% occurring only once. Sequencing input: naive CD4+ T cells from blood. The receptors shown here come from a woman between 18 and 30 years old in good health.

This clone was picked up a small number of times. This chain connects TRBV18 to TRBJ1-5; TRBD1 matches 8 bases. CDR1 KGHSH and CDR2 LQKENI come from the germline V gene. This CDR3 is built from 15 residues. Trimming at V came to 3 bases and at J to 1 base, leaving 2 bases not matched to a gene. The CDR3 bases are TGTGCCAGCTCACCGCGGACAGGGAGCAATCAGCCCCAGCATTTT. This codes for CASSPRTGSNQPQHF.

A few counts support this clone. The CDR3 here is CSVDRSGQLTYGYTF. For the CDR3, the DNA is TGCAGCGTTGACCGTTCCGGACAGCTCACGTATGGCTACACCTTC. The chain employs TRBV29-1 and TRBJ1-2; weak D call: TRBD1 (6 bases). The germline V gene has CDR1 SQVTM and CDR2 ANQGSEA. V lost 3 bases and J 5 bases, leaving 19 bases between the germline ends. The CDR3 consists of 15 residues.

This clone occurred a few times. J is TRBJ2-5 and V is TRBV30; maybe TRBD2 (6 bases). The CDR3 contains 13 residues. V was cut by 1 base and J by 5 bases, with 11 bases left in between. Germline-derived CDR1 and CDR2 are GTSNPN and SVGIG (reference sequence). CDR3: CAWSAYGSETQYF. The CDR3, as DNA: TGTGCCTGGAGTGCGTACGGGAGTGAGACCCAGTACTTC.

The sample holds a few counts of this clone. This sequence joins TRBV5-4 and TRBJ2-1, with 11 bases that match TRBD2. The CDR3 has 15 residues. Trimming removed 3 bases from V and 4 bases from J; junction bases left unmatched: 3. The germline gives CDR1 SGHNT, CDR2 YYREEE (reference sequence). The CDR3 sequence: CASSSPSGRYNEQFF. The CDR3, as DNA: TGTGCCAGCAGCTCCCCTAGCGGGAGGTACAATGAGCAGTTCTTC.

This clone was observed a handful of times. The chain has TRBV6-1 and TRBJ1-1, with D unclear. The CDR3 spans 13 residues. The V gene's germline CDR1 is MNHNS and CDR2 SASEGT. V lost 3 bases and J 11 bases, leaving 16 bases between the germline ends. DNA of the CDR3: TGTGCCAGCAGTGATTCGTTGAACTTGTGGGCTTTCTTT. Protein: CASSDSLNLWAFF.

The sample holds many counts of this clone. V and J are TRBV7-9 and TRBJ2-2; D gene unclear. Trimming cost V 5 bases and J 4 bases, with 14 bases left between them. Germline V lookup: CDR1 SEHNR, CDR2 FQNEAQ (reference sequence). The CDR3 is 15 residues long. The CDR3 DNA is TGTGCCAGCAGCCCCCAAGGTCAGGTCACCGGGGAGCTGTTTTTT. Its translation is CASSPQGQVTGELFF.

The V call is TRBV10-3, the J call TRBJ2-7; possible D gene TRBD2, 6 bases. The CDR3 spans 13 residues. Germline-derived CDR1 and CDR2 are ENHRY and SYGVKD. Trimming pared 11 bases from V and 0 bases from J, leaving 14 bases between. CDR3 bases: TGTGCCTCATTAGCGGAGAGCTCCTACGAGCAGTACTTC. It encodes CASLAESSYEQYF.

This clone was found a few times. CDR3 sequence (DNA): TGTGCCAGCAGTGAAGGGACAGGGGTCGGGGAGCTGTTTTTT. Its protein is CASSEGTGVGELFF. V is TRBV2 and J is TRBJ2-2, with 9 bases that match TRBD1. The CDR3 sequence is 14 residues long. Losses at the gene ends were 1 base for V and 7 bases for J; bases not matched to a gene: 1. The germline CDR1 and CDR2 sequences are SNHLY and FYNNEI.

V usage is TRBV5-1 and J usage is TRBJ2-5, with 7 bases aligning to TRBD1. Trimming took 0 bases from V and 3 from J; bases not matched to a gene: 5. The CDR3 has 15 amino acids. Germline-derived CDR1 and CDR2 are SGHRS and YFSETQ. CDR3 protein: CASSLVVGQEETQYF. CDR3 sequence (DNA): TGCGCCAGCAGCTTGGTGGTTGGACAGGAAGAGACCCAGTACTTC.

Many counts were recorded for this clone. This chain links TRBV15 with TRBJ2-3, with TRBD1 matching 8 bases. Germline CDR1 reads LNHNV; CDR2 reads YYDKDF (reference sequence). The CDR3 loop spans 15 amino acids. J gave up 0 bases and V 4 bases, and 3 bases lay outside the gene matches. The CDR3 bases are TGTGCCACCAGCACAGGACAGGGAAGCACAGATACGCAGTATTTT. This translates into CATSTGQGSTDTQYF.